The 22 T cell receptor beta chains given below trace back to one sample, sequenced in a study of T-cell memory formation after mild COVID-19. TCRdb recomputed calls from the 5' RACE reads with MiXCR, one row per CDR3 protein. Of 55,000 to 70,000 distinct CDR3 sequences in the sample, 25% to 30% were seen once. Sequenced sample: PBMCs or a T cell subset sorted from them (not recorded which). The receptors originated from a man aged 18 to 29 who had mild COVID-19 (a few samples of this study predate the infection). Cell type and time point are not known.

Worth noting for this clonotype: It is unclear where the CDR3 begins or ends on the DNA, so no DNA is shown, and the CDR3 is as TCRdb lists it. The chain carries TRBV21-1 and TRBJ2-7. TRBV21-1 is a pseudogene segment. The CDR3 contains 13 residues when both ends are counted. CDR3 region: CATFYACSYEQYV.

V and J are TRBV5-1 and TRBJ1-5; D may be TRBD1 (5 bases). Germline V CDR1 and CDR2: SGHRS, YFSETQ. The V gene lost 5 bases and the J gene lost 5 bases, with 14 bases spanning the gap. The CDR3 runs 14 residues. CDR3 in amino acids: CASSLRGLDQPQHF. The CDR3 DNA is TGCGCCAGCAGTCTGCGGGGACTCGATCAGCCCCAGCATTTT.

The chain is built from TRBV4-1 and TRBJ2-3; 10 bases map to TRBD1. The CDR3 totals 16 residues. Germline loops: CDR1 MGHRA, CDR2 YSYEKL. The trim removed 1 base at V and 1 base at J, leaving 2 bases unmatched. In nucleotides, the CDR3 is TGCGCCAGCAGCCAAGTAGGGACAGGGGGCACAGATACGCAGTATTTT. Amino acid sequence: CASSQVGTGGTDTQYF.

The chain is built from TRBV7-8 and TRBJ1-6; TRBD1 agrees at 11 bases. The CDR3 has 17 amino acids. V lost 0 bases, J lost 9 bases, and 7 bases stayed unmatched. The germline CDR1 and CDR2 sequences are SGHVS and FQNEAQ. CDR3 loop: CASSLAWDRGYGSPLHF. The CDR3 coding sequence is TGTGCCAGCAGCTTAGCGTGGGACAGGGGGTACGGTTCACCCCTCCACTTT.

The chain couples TRBV6-5 to TRBJ2-7, with D hard to call. The germline V and J ends were trimmed by 9 bases and 6 bases, with 9 bases remaining between them. In germline, CDR1 is MNHEY, CDR2 SVGAGI. The CDR3 spans 10 residues. The CDR3 here is CASDALEQYF. CDR3 nucleotide sequence: TGTGCCAGTGACGCGCTCGAGCAGTACTTC.

The chain links TRBV10-3 to TRBJ2-7; D possibly corresponds to TRBD1 (6 bases). CDR3 length: 15 amino acids. Trimming stripped 3 bases from V and 0 bases from J, with 12 bases between. Germline values: CDR1 ENHRY, CDR2 SYGVKD. The CDR3 nucleotides are TGTGCCATCAGTGAAACGCCAGGGGACTCCTACGAGCAGTACTTC. Amino acids: CAISETPGDSYEQYF.

This clonotype was counted only a few times. V usage is TRBV7-8 and J usage is TRBJ1-4; the D gene is possibly TRBD1 (6 bases). Germline-derived CDR1 and CDR2 are SGHVS and FQNEAQ. V was clipped by 5 bases and J by 6 bases, with 16 bases between them. The CDR3 consists of 15 residues. CDR3 loop: CASSPTGTSDEKLFF. DNA of the CDR3: TGTGCCAGCAGCCCAACAGGGACATCTGATGAAAAACTGTTTTTT.

The rearrangement links TRBV4-3 to TRBJ1-2; D unresolved. The germline V gene encodes CDR1 LGHNA and CDR2 YSLEER. The V end lost 0 bases, the J end lost 7 bases, and 18 bases lay between the germline ends. This CDR3 spans 16 amino acids. CDR3 DNA sequence: TGCGCCAGCAGCCAAGACACCGGGAGGGCCTTTGGTGGCTACACCTTC. This gives the protein CASSQDTGRAFGGYTF.

This clonotype was observed a few times. The chain is built from TRBV5-1 and TRBJ1-2; 9 bases line up with TRBD1. This CDR3 spans 15 amino acids. V gave up 2 bases and J gave up 2 bases; unmatched junction bases: 4. Germline V lookup: CDR1 SGHRS, CDR2 YFSETQ. The CDR3 sequence: CASSFTGGWNYGYTF. The CDR3 DNA is TGCGCCAGCAGCTTTACAGGGGGCTGGAACTATGGCTACACCTTC.

The J gene is TRBJ2-2, the V gene TRBV2, with a weak D call TRBD2 (7 bases). The CDR3 contains 13 residues. Germline V CDR1 and CDR2: SNHLY, FYNNEI. The germline V and J ends were trimmed by 8 bases and 5 bases, with 12 bases remaining between them. For the CDR3, the DNA is TGTGCCAGCGTGCGGGGGCGGACCGGGGAGCTGTTTTTT. It translates to CASVRGRTGELFF.

The gene calls are TRBV2 and TRBJ2-1; D is unclear. Trimming took off 2 bases at V and 4 bases at J, with 9 bases between the two ends. The CDR3 loop spans 14 amino acids. Germline V CDR1 and CDR2: SNHLY, FYNNEI. The CDR3 reads CASSEFDFYNEQFF. Here the CDR3 DNA reads TGTGCCAGCAGTGAATTCGACTTTTACAATGAGCAGTTCTTC.

The chain carries TRBV25-1 and TRBJ2-5; TRBD1 might be the D (6 bases). The CDR3 is 17 residues long. Trimming pared 3 bases from V and 3 bases from J, leaving 20 bases between. Germline lookup yields CDR1 MGHDK and CDR2 SYGVNS. CDR3 in amino acids: CASSEDPRRAGEETQYF. The DNA for the CDR3 is TGTGCCAGCAGTGAGGACCCACGTAGGGCAGGGGAAGAGACCCAGTACTTC.

The J gene is TRBJ1-1, the V gene TRBV5-6, with D hard to call. Trimming took 0 bases from V and 1 from J, leaving 4 bases between them. Germline V gives CDR1 SGHDT, CDR2 YYEEEE. The CDR3 loop spans 13 amino acids. The CDR3 sequence is CASSLVRNTEAFF. The CDR3 DNA sequence: TGTGCCAGCAGCTTGGTCAGGAACACTGAAGCTTTCTTT. Full variable domain (rest looked up from reference TRBV5-6 and TRBJ1-1): DAGVTQSPTHLIKTRGQQVTLRCSPKSGHDTVSWYQQALGQGPQFIFQYYEEEERQRGNFPDRFSGHQFPNYSSELNVNALLLGDSALYLCASSLVRNTEAFFGQGTRLTVV.

The chain is built from TRBV4-1 and TRBJ2-7; TRBD1 is a possible D gene (5 bases). This CDR3 contains 14 residues. The germline V and J ends were trimmed by 2 bases and 2 bases, with 10 bases remaining between them. Germline lookup yields CDR1 MGHRA and CDR2 YSYEKL. The CDR3 sequence: CASSQFQGTYEQYF. The CDR3 DNA sequence: TGCGCCAGCAGCCAATTTCAGGGAACCTACGAGCAGTACTTC.

The chain employs TRBV28 and TRBJ2-7, with D perhaps matching TRBD1 or TRBD2 (5 bases each). The germline CDR1 and CDR2 sequences are MDHEN and SYDVKM. The V gene lost 9 bases and the J gene lost 3 bases, with 21 bases spanning the gap. This CDR3 is built from 15 residues. The CDR3 reads CARGDGAPIVYEQYV. The CDR3 DNA is TGTGCCAGGGGGGACGGAGCGCCTATTGTCTACGAGCAGTACGTC.

The chain joins TRBV6-5 to TRBJ1-1; possible D gene TRBD1, 5 bases. This CDR3 region has 14 residues. Trimming shortened V by 6 bases and J by 1 base, and 12 bases separated the two germline ends. Germline V gene lookup returns CDR1 MNHEY and CDR2 SVGAGI. The CDR3 DNA reads as TGTGCCAGCAGGCCCGGGACTCCGAACACTGAAGCTTTCTTT. The encoded protein is CASRPGTPNTEAFF.

This clonotype was observed a handful of times. The V call is TRBV5-1, the J call TRBJ2-7, with TRBD1 matching over 7 bases. The CDR3 sequence is 15 residues long. Germline CDR1 SGHRS, CDR2 YFSETQ. The junction had 3 bases not matched to a gene; V was cut back by 0 bases and J by 0 bases. The CDR3 bases are TGCGCCAGCAGCTTGGAGGCAGGGGGCTCCTACGAGCAGTACTTC. It translates to CASSLEAGGSYEQYF.

CDR3: CASSWIAGAGETQYF. The CDR3 DNA follows: TGTGCCAGCAGTTGGATAGCGGGGGCCGGCGAGACCCAGTACTTC. V and J are TRBV27 and TRBJ2-5; 9 nucleotides line up with TRBD2. This CDR3 region has 15 residues. The V gene end was trimmed by 4 bases and the J gene end by 5 bases; junction bases not matched to a gene: 8. Per germline, CDR1 MNHEY and CDR2 SMNVEV (reference sequence).

This clonotype was counted a single time. The V and J genes are TRBV6-6 and TRBJ1-2, with a tentative D call TRBD1 (6 bases). The germline gives CDR1 MNHNY, CDR2 SVGAGI (reference sequence). V was pared by 0 bases and J by 6 bases, with 11 bases between. The CDR3 length is 14 residues. This CDR3 reads CASSYSGGVDGYTF. In DNA, the CDR3 is TGTGCCAGCAGTTACTCTGGGGGCGTCGATGGCTACACCTTC.

A few counts support this clonotype. The V call is TRBV5-1, the J call TRBJ2-2; no definite D call. CDR1 and CDR2 (germline): SGHRS, YFSETQ. The CDR3 is 13 amino acids. With 6 bases removed from V and 1 base from J, the gap between germline ends came to 7 bases. The CDR3 coding sequence is TGCGCCAGCATGTCGGAGAACACCGGGGAGCTGTTTTTT. As protein: CASMSENTGELFF.

The table lists this clonotype with many counts. The J gene is TRBJ2-5, the V gene TRBV20-1, with D possibly being TRBD2 (6 bases). V dropped 1 base and J dropped 0 bases, with 9 bases sitting between them. CDR1 and CDR2 (germline): DFQATT, SNEGSKA (reference sequence). This CDR3 spans 14 amino acids. CDR3 coding DNA: TGCAGTGCTAGAGGGGGACTCGACCAAGAGACCCAGTACTTC. It codes for CSARGGLDQETQYF.

V and J are TRBV12-3 or TRBV12-4 and TRBJ2-5; 9 positions agree with TRBD2. This CDR3 has 16 amino acids. V was clipped by 3 bases and J by 1 base; unmatched bases: 6. CDR3 in DNA: TGTGCCAGCAGTTTGTCAGCGGGGGGTTTCCAAGAGACCCAGTACTTC. As protein: CASSLSAGGFQETQYF.